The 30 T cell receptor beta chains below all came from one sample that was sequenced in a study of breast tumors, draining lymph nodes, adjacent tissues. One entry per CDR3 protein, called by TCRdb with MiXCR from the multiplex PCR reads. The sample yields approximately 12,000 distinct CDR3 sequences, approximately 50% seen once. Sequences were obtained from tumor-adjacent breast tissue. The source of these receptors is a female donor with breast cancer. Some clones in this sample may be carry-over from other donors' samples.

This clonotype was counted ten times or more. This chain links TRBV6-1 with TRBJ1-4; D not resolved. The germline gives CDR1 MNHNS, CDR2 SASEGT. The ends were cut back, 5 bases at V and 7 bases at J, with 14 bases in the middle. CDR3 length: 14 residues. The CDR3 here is CASSHPLRSEKLFF. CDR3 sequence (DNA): TGTGCCAGCAGTCACCCTCTCCGCTCTGAAAAACTGTTTTTT.

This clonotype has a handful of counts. This chain's CDR3 is CASSQDNRTPYF. DNA of the CDR3: TGTGCCAGCAGCCAAGATAATAGGACCCCCTACTTC. The chain has TRBV3-1 and TRBJ2-7, with no clear D. The CDR3 runs 12 residues. The V end was cut by 0 bases, the J end by 13 bases, with 13 bases between. CDR1 and CDR2 from the germline V gene are LGHDT and YNNKEL (reference sequence).

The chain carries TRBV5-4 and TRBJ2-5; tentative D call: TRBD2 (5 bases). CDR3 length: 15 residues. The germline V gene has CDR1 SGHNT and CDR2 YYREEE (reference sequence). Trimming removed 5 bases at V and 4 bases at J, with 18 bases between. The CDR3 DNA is TGTGCCAGCAGTCCAACCAAGGGAGCGGTAGAGACCCAGTACTTC. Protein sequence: CASSPTKGAVETQYF.

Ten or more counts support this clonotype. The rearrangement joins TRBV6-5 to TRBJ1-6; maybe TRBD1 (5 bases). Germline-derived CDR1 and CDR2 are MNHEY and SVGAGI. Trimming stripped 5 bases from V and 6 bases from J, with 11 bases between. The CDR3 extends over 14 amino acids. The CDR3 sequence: CASSHRGSNSPLHF. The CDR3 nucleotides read TGTGCCAGCAGTCACCGGGGCAGTAATTCACCCCTCCACTTT.

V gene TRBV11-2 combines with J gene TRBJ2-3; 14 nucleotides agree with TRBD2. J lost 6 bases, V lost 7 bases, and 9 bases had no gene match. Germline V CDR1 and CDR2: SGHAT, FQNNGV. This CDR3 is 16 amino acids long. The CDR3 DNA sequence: TGTGCCAGCATCAGGGGACTAGCGGGAGTCGAGGATACGCAGTATTTT. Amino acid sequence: CASIRGLAGVEDTQYF.

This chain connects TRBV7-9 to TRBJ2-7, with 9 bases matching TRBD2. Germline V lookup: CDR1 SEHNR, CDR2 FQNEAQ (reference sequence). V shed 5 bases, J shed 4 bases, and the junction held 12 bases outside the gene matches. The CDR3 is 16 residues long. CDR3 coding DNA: TGTGCCAGCAGCCTCCACCGGGCGGGAGGGAAATACGAGCAGTACTTC. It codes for CASSLHRAGGKYEQYF.

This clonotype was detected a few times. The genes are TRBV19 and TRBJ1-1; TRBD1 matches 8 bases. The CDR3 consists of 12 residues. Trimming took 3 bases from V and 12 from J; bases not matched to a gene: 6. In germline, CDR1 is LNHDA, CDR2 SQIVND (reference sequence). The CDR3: CASSMGDRRTFF. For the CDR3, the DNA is TGTGCCAGTAGTATGGGGGACAGGCGAACTTTCTTT.

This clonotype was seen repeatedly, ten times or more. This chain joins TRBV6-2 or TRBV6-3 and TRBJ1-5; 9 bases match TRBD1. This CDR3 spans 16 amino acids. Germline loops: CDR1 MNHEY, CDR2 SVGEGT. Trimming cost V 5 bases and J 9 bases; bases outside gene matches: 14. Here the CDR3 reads CASSHPTWDRVGPQHF. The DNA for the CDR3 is TGTGCCAGCAGTCACCCTACTTGGGACAGGGTAGGGCCCCAGCATTTT.

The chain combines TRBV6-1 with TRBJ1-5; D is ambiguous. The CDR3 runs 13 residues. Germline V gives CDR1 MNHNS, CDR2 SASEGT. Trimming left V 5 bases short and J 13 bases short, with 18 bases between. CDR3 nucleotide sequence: TGTGCCAGCAGTCCTTTTGCAGGTGGGCCACAGCATTTT. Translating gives CASSPFAGGPQHF.

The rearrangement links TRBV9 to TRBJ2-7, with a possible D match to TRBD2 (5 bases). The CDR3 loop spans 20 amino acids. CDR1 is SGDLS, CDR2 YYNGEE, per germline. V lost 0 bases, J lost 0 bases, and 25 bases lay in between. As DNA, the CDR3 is TGTGCCAGCAGCGTAGGAGACCCGGGCGCATCGAGCGGCTCCTCCTACGAGCAGTACTTC. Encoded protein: CASSVGDPGASSGSSYEQYF.

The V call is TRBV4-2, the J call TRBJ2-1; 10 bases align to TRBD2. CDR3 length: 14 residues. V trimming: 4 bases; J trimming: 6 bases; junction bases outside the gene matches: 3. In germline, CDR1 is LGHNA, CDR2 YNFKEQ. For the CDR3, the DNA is TGTGCCAGCAGCCTAGCGGGAGGAAGCAATGAGCAGTTCTTC. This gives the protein CASSLAGGSNEQFF.

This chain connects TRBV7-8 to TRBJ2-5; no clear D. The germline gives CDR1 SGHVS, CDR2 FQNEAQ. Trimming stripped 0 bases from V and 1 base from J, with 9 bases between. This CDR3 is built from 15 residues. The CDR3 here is CASSLAGTGQETQYF. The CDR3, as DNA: TGTGCCAGCAGCTTAGCAGGTACCGGCCAAGAGACCCAGTACTTC.

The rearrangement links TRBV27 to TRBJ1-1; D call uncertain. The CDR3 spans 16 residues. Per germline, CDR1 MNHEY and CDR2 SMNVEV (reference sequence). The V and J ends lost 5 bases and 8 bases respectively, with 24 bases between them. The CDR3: CASSPSWTAAGREAFF. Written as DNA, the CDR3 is TGTGCCAGCAGTCCGTCGTGGACCGCCGCGGGAAGGGAAGCTTTCTTT.

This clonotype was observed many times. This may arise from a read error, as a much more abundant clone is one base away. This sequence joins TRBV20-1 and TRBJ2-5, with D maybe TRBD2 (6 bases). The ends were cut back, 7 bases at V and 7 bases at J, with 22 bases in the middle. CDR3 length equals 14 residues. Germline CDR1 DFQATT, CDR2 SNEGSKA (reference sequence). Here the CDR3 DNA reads TGCAGTGTTTTCGGGGGAGAGCCAGGAGCGACCCAGTACTTC. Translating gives CSVFGGEPGATQYF.

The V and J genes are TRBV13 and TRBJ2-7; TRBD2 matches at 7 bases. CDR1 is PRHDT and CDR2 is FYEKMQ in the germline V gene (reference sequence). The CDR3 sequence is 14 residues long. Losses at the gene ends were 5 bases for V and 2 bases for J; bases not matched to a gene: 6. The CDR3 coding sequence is TGTGCCAGCAGCCGCCGGGACTATCCCTACGAGCAGTACTTC. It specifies CASSRRDYPYEQYF.

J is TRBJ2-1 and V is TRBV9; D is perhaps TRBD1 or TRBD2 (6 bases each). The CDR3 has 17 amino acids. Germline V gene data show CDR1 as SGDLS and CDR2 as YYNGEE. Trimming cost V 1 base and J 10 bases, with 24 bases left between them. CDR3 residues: CASSVPDGGSDTGEQFF. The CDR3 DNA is TGTGCCAGCAGCGTACCTGACGGGGGCTCGGACACCGGGGAGCAGTTCTTC.

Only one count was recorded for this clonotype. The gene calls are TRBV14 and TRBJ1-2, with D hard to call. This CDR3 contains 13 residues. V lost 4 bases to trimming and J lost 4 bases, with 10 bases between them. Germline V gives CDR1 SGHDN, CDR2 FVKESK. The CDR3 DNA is TGTGCCAGCAGCCTTACAGAGGGCTATGGCTACACCTTC. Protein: CASSLTEGYGYTF.

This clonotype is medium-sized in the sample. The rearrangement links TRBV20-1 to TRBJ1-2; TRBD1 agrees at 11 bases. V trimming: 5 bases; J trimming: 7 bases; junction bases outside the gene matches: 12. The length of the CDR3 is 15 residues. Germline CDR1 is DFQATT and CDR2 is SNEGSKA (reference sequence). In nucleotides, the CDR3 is TGCAGTGCTCAACGCCCGGGGACAGGGGGGCCTGGCTACACCTTC. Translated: CSAQRPGTGGPGYTF.

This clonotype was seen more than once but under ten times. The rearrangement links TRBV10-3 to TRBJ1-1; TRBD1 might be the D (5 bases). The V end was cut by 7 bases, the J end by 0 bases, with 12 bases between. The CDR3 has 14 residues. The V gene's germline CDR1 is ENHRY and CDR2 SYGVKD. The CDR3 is CAINDGTLNTEAFF. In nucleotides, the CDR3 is TGTGCCATCAATGACGGGACCCTGAACACTGAAGCTTTCTTT.

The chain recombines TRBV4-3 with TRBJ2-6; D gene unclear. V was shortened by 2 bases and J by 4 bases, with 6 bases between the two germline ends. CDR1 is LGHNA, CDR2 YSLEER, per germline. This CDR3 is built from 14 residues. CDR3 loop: CASSQWAGANVLTF. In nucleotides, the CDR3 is TGCGCCAGCAGCCAATGGGCGGGGGCCAACGTCCTGACTTTC.

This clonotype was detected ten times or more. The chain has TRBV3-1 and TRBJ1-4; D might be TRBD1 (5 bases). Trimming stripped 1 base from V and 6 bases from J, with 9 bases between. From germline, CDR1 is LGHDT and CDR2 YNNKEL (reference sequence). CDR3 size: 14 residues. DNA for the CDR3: TGTGCCAGCAGCCAAGTGGGGGGGGATGAAAAACTGTTTTTT. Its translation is CASSQVGGDEKLFF.

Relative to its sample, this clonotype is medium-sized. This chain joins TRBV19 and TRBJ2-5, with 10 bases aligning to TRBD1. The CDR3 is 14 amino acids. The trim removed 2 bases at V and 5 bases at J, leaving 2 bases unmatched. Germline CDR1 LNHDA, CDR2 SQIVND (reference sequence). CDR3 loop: CASSIRGQGETQYF. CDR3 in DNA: TGTGCCAGTAGTATACGGGGACAGGGGGAGACCCAGTACTTC.

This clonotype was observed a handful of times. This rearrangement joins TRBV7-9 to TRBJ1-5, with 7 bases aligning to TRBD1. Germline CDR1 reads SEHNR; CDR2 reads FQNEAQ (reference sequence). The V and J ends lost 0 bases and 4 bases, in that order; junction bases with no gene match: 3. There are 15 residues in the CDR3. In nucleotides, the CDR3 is TGTGCCAGCAGCTTAGCCGGGACAGTTAATCAGCCCCAGCATTTT. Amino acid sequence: CASSLAGTVNQPQHF.

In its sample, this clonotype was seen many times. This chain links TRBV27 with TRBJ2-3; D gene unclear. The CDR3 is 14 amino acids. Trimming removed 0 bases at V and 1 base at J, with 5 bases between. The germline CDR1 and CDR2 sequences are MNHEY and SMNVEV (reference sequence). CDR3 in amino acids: CASSLSRGTDTQYF. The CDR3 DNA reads TGTGCCAGCAGTTTATCTCGGGGCACAGATACGCAGTATTTT.

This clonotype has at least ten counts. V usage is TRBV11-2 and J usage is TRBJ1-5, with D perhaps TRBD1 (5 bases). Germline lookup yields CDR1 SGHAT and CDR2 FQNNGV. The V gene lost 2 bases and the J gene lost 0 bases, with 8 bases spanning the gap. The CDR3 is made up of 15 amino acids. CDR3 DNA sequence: TGTGCCAGCAGCTTATCAGGGTATAGCAATCAGCCCCAGCATTTT. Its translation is CASSLSGYSNQPQHF.

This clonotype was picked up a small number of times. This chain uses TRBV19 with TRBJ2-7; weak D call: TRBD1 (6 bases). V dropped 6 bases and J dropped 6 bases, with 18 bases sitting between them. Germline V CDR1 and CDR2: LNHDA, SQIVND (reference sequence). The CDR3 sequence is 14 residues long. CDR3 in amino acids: CASRTGTEVGEQYF. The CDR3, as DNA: TGTGCCAGTAGGACAGGAACAGAGGTGGGCGAGCAGTACTTC.

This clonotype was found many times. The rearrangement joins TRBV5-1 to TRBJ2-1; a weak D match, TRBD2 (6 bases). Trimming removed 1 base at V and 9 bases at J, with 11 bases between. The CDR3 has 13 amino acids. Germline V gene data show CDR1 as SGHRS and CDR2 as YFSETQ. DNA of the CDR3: TGCGCCAGCAGCTTGACTAGCTTCGGTGAGCAGTTCTTC. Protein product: CASSLTSFGEQFF.

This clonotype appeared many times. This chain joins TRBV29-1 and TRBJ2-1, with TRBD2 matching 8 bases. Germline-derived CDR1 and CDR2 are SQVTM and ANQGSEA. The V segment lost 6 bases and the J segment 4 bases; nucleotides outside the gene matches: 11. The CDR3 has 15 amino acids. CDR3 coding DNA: TGCAGCGTAGGCGGGGGGCCCCGCCCGTACAATGAGCAGTTCTTC. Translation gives CSVGGGPRPYNEQFF.

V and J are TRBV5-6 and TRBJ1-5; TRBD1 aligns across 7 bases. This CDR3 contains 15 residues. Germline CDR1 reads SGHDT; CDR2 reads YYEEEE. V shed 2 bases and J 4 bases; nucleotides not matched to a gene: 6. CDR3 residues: CASSFAGTVNQPQHF. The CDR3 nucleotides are TGTGCCAGCAGCTTCGCCGGGACAGTTAATCAGCCCCAGCATTTT.

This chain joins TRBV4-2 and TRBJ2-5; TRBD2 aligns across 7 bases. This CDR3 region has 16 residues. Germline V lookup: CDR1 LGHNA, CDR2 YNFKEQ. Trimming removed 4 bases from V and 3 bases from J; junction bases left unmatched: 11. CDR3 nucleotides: TGTGCCAGCAGCCTTCGATGGGGGGGGGGGGAAGAGACCCAGTACTTC. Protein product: CASSLRWGGGEETQYF.